This T cell receptor (beta chain) comes out of a study of shared clonotypes between healthy human individuals. Study conclusions and caveats: Estimated clonotype richness was generally higher in naive than memory subsets. The study found lower generation probabilities in non-shared clonotypes than in those shared by all four donors.

Comments on this clone: Its specificity is unknown.

The deep-level immunoSEQ assay was used. TCRdb's table, derived via immunoSEQ multiplex PCR, lists solely in-frame clones and lacks some. The data show over a million clones, 65% to 75% seen once. V shed 4 bases and J 1 base; nucleotides not matched to a gene: 5. CDR1 is SGHRS and CDR2 is YFSETQ in the germline V gene. The CDR3 has 15 amino acids. The source of this sequence is a man between 18 and 29 years old in good health. This chain joins TRBV5-1 and TRBJ2-3; TRBD1 matches at 8 bases. Sequencing used memory CD4+ T cells sorted from blood. Sample subset: CD45RA-negative fraction. CDR3 loop: CASSQRQGRTDTQYF. The DNA for the CDR3 is TGCGCCAGCAGCCAAAGACAGGGGCGCACAGATACGCAGTATTTT.